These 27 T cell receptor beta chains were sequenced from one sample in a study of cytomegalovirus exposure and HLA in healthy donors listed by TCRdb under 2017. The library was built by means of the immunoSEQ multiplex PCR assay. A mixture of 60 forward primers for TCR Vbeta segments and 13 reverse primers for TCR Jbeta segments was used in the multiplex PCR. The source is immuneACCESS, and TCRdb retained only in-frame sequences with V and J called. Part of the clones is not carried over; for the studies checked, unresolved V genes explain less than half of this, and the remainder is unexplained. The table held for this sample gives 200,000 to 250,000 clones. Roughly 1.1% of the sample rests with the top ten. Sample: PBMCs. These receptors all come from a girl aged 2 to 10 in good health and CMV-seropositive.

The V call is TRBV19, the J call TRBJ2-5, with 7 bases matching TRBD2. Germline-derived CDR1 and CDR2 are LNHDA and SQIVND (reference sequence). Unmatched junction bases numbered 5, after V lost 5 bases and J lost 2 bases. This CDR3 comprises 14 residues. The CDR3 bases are TGTGCCAGTAGTTCGGGAGGCGGGCAAGAGACCCAGTACTTC. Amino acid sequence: CASSSGGGQETQYF.

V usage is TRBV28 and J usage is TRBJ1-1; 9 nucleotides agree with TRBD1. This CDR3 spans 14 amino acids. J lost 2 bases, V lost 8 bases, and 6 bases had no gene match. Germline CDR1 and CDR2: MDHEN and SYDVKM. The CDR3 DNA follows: TGTGCCAGCCTTACAGGGGGCTTAAACACTGAAGCTTTCTTT. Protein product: CASLTGGLNTEAFF.

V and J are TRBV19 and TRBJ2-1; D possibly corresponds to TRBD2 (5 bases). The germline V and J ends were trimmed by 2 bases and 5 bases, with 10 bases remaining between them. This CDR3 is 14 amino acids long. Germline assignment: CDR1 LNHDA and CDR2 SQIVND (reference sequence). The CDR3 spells CASSISGDHNEQFF. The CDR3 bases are TGTGCCAGTAGTATAAGCGGAGACCACAATGAGCAGTTCTTC.

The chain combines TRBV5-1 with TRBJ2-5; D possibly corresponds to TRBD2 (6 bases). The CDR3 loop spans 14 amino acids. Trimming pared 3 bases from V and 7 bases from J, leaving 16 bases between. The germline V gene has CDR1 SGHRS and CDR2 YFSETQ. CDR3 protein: CASSSAGPLWTQYF. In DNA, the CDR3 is TGCGCCAGCAGCTCCGCGGGACCCTTGTGGACCCAGTACTTC. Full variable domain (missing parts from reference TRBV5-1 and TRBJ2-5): KAGVTQTPRYLIKTRGQQVTLSCSPISGHRSVSWYQQTPGQGLQFLFEYFSETQRNKGNFPGRFSGRQFSNSRSEMNVSTLELGDSALYLCASSSAGPLWTQYFGPGTRLLVL.

The chain's CDR3 is CATSRGGPTNEKLFF. DNA for the CDR3: TGTGCCACCAGCAGAGGCGGCCCAACTAATGAAAAACTGTTTTTT. The J gene is TRBJ1-4, the V gene TRBV15; D uncertain. Trimming took off 1 base at V and 0 bases at J, with 6 bases between the two ends. Per germline, CDR1 LNHNV and CDR2 YYDKDF (reference sequence). The CDR3 totals 15 residues.

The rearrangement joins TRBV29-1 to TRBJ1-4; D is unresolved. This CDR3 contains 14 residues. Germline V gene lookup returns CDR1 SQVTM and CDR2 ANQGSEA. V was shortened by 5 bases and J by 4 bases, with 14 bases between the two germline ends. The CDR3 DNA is TGCAGCGTTACCTCCGGGAGCTTTAATGAAAAACTGTTTTTT. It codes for CSVTSGSFNEKLFF.

In nucleotides, the CDR3 is TGTGCCAGCAGCGTAGAGGCGGGGACCTACGAGCAGTACTTC. Its translation: CASSVEAGTYEQYF. V gene TRBV9 combines with J gene TRBJ2-7, with a tentative D call TRBD2 (6 bases). The CDR3 is 14 residues long. Germline CDR1 is SGDLS and CDR2 is YYNGEE. Trimming left V 0 bases short and J 2 bases short, with 9 bases between.

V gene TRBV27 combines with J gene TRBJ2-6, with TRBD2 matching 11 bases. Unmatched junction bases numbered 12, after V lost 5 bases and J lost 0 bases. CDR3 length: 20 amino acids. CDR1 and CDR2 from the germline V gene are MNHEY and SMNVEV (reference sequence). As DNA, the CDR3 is TGTGCCAGCAGTCAGCTAGCGGGAGGAATACTCCCCTCTGGGGCCAACGTCCTGACTTTC. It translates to CASSQLAGGILPSGANVLTF.

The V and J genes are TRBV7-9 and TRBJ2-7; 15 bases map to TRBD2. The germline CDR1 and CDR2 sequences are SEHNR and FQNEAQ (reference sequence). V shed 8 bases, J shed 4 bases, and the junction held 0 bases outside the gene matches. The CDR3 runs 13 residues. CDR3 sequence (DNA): TGTGCCAGCGGACTAGCGGGAGGGTACGAGCAGTACTTC. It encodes CASGLAGGYEQYF.

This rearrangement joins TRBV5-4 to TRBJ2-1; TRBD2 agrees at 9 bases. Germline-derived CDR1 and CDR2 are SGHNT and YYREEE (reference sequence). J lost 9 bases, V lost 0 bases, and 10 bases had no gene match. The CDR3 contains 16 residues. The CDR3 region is CASSLVSSGSSGEQFF. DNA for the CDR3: TGTGCCAGCAGCTTGGTTAGTAGCGGGAGTTCCGGTGAGCAGTTCTTC.

The DNA for the CDR3 is TGTGCCAGCACCCCAACCACCAACGAGCAGTACTTC. Translating it yields CASTPTTNEQYF. This chain joins TRBV2 and TRBJ2-5; D gene uncertain. The J call is in doubt because the DNA end fits TRBJ2-7 better. This CDR3 is 12 amino acids long. Germline CDR1 reads SNHLY; CDR2 reads FYNNEI.

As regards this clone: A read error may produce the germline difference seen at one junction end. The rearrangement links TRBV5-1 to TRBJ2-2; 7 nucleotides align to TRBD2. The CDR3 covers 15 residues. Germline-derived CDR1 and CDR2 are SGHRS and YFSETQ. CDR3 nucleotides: TGCGCCAGCAGATTGGGGAGCGGGGACACCGGGGAGCTGTTTTTT. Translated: CASRLGSGDTGELFF.

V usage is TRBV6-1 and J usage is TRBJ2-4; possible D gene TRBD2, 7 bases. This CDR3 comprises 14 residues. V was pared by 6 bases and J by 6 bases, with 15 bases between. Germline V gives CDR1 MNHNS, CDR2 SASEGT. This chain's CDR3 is CASSPAGAVNIQYF. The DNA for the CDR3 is TGTGCCAGCAGCCCCGCGGGGGCAGTAAACATTCAGTACTTC.

CDR3 in amino acids: CASSLVTGAHTGELFF. The DNA for the CDR3 is TGTGCCAGCAGTTTAGTAACGGGAGCCCACACCGGGGAGCTGTTTTTT. The chain links TRBV27 to TRBJ2-2, with D possibly matching TRBD2 (6 bases). Trimming left V 2 bases short and J 3 bases short, with 13 bases between. Germline loops: CDR1 MNHEY, CDR2 SMNVEV (reference sequence). The CDR3 extends over 16 amino acids.

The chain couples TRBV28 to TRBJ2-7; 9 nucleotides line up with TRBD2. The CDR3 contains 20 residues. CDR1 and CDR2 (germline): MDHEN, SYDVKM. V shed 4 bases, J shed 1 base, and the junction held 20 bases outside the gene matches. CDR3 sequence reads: CASSSNIVAGVRRRSYEQYF. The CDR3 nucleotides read TGTGCCAGCAGTTCAAACATAGTAGCGGGAGTTCGTCGTCGATCCTACGAGCAGTACTTC.

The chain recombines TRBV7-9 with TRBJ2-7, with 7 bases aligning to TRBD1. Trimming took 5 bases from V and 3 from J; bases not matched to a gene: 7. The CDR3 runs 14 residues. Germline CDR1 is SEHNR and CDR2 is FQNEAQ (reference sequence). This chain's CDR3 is CASSRGQSNYEQYF. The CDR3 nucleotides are TGTGCCAGCAGCCGGGGACAGTCGAACTACGAGCAGTACTTC. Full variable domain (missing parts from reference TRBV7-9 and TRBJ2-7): DTGVSQNPRHKITKRGQNVTFRCDPISEHNRLYWYRQTLGQGPEFLTYFQNEAQLEKSRLLSDRFSAERPKGSFSTLEIQRTEQGDSAMYLCASSRGQSNYEQYFGPGTRLTVT.

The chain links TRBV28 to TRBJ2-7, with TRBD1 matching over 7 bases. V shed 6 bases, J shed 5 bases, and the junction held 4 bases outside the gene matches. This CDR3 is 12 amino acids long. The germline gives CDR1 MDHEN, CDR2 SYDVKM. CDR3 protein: CASSLQGNEQYF. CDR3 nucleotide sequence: TGTGCCAGCAGCCTACAGGGGAACGAGCAGTACTTC.

This CDR3 reads CASSVGVEDRFPGPETQYF. The CDR3 nucleotides are TGTGCCAGCAGCGTCGGCGTAGAGGACAGGTTTCCCGGGCCGGAGACCCAGTACTTC. V is TRBV11-2 and J is TRBJ2-5; 7 nucleotides agree with TRBD1. The V gene's germline CDR1 is SGHAT and CDR2 FQNNGV. The trim removed 5 bases at V and 5 bases at J, leaving 23 bases unmatched. The CDR3 has 19 residues.

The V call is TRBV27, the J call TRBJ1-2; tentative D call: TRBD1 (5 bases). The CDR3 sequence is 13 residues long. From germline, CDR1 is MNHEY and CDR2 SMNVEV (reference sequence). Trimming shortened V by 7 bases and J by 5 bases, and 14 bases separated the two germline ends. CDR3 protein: CASKTDTSYGYTF. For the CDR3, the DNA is TGTGCCAGCAAAACGGACACTTCATATGGCTACACCTTC.

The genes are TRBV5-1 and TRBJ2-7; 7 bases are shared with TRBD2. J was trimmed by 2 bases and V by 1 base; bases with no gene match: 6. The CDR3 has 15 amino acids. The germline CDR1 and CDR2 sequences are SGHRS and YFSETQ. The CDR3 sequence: CASSLRGGTTYEQYF. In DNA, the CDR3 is TGCGCCAGCAGCTTGCGCGGGGGAACGACCTACGAGCAGTACTTC.

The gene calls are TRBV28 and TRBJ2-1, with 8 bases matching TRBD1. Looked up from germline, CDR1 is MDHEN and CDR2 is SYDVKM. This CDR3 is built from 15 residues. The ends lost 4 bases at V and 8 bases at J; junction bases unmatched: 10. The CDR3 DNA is TGTGCCAGCAGTTCTCTGGACAGGGATGGGCATGAGCAGTTCTTC. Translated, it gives CASSSLDRDGHEQFF.

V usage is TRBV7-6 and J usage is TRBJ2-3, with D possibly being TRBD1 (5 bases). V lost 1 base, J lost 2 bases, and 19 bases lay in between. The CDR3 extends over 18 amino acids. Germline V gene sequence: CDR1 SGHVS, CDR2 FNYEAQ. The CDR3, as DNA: TGTGCCAGCAGCTTAGGAAGTTTCGTAGGACAAATCACAGATACGCAGTATTTT. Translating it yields CASSLGSFVGQITDTQYF.

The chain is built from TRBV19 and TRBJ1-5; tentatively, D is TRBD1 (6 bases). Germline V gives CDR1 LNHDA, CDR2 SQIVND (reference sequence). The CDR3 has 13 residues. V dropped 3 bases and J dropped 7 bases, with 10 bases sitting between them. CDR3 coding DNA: TGTGCCAGTAGTATTTGGACAGCCCAGCCCCAGCATTTT. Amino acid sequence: CASSIWTAQPQHF.

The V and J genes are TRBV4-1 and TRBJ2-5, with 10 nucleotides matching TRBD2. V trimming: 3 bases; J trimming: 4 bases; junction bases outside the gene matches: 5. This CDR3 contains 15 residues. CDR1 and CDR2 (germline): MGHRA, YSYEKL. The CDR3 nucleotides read TGCGCCAGCAGCCATTCAGCGGGAGGGGGAGAGACCCAGTACTTC. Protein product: CASSHSAGGGETQYF.

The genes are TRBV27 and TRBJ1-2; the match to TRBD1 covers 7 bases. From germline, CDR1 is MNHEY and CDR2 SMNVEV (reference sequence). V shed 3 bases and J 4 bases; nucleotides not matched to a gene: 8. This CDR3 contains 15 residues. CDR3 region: CASSFGKGALYGYTF. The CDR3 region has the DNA TGTGCCAGCAGTTTTGGGAAGGGGGCCCTCTATGGCTACACCTTC.

This CDR3 reads CSVLPGTEGYGYTF. CDR3 nucleotide sequence: TGCAGCGTTTTACCCGGGACAGAGGGCTATGGCTACACCTTC. The V and J genes are TRBV29-1 and TRBJ1-2; 7 nucleotides line up with TRBD1. Germline V gives CDR1 SQVTM, CDR2 ANQGSEA. The CDR3 consists of 14 residues. J was trimmed by 4 bases and V by 5 bases; bases with no gene match: 10.

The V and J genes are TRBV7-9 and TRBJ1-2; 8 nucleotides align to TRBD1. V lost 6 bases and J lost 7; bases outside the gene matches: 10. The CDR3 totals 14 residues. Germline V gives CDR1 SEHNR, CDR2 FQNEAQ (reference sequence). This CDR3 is CASSRSTGVGGYTF. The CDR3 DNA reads TGTGCCAGCAGTCGTTCGACAGGGGTAGGTGGCTACACCTTC.